This T cell receptor beta chain emerged from a study of neurological immune-mediated disorders. Template-switch 5'RACE cDNA synthesis added a 10-nucleotide unique molecular identifier. The authors obtained over 200 million TCR-beta sequences from 15-18 subjects per sequencing run. From the 5' RACE reads, TCRdb called clonotypes with MiXCR, one entry per CDR3 protein. This table has tens of thousands of distinct CDR3 sequences, 13% to 15% appearing once. This clonotype was counted many times. Its antigen is unidentified. Study results and limitations: The absence of shared CDR3 amino acid sequences among expanded clones across subjects suggests private repertoires in all groups.

This CDR3 is built from 14 residues. Between the trimmed V and J ends, which lost 0 bases and 4 bases, there was a span of 10 bases. Looked up from germline, CDR1 is DFQATT and CDR2 is SNEGSKA (reference sequence). Unsorted libraries came from 2 million PBMCs stored at -80 °C. The V gene is TRBV20-1, the J gene TRBJ2-1; D may be TRBD2 (6 bases). The source material was PBMCs. The clonotype originates from a woman aged 50 to 60 in good health. The CDR3 bases are TGCAGTGCTAGAGATCGGCGGGGATACAATGAGCAGTTCTTC. Residues: CSARDRRGYNEQFF.